A single sample gave rise to the 29 T cell receptor beta chains below, sequenced in a study of blood T cell repertoires in COVID-19 (dated by TCRdb to the early 2020s). The library was made by the immunoSEQ multiplex PCR assay. Held by TCRdb, this immuneACCESS table contains in-frame sequences only and omits some clones. Under half of the omission traces to an unresolved V gene where checked; the cause of the rest is unknown. Within this sample are about 33,000 clones, with 88% of them counted one time only. The ten largest make up 6.3% of the sample. Specimen: peripheral blood. The receptors were sampled from a human donor in a cohort sampled during active COVID-19.

The chain is built from TRBV27 and TRBJ2-5; D perhaps matches TRBD2 (5 bases). The CDR3 is 13 residues long. Per the germline V gene, CDR1 is MNHEY and CDR2 is SMNVEV (reference sequence). The V end lost 6 bases, the J end lost 4 bases, and 12 bases lay between the germline ends. CDR3 protein: CASSTRFLETQYF. The CDR3 nucleotides are TGTGCCAGCAGCACTAGGTTTTTAGAGACCCAGTACTTC.

V and J are TRBV10-2 and TRBJ2-7; 7 nucleotides line up with TRBD1. CDR1 and CDR2 (germline): WSHSY, SAAADI. With V trimmed by 4 bases and J by 5 bases, 2 bases remained unmatched. This CDR3 has 12 amino acids. This CDR3 reads CASSGGGDEQYF. The CDR3 DNA reads as TGCGCCAGCAGTGGAGGGGGCGACGAGCAGTACTTC.

J is TRBJ1-1 and V is TRBV3-1 (or the pseudogene TRBV3-2); 8 bases match TRBD1. The CDR3 runs to 13 residues. Unmatched junction bases numbered 1, after V lost 7 bases and J lost 0 bases. The germline V gene has CDR1 LGHDT and CDR2 YNNKEL (reference sequence). The CDR3 sequence is CASNRGMNTEAFF. CDR3 in DNA: TGTGCCAGCAACAGGGGGATGAACACTGAAGCTTTCTTT.

The chain links TRBV6-5 to TRBJ2-3; 8 bases map to TRBD2. V was clipped by 8 bases and J by 4 bases; unmatched bases: 8. Germline lookup yields CDR1 MNHEY and CDR2 SVGAGI. This CDR3 contains 14 residues. The CDR3 loop reads CASGLSGGADTQYF. The CDR3 nucleotides read TGTGCCAGCGGACTCTCGGGGGGGGCAGATACGCAGTATTTT.

The V gene is TRBV10-2, the J gene TRBJ2-1, with 11 bases fitting TRBD1. Germline V gene lookup returns CDR1 WSHSY and CDR2 SAAADI. CDR3 length equals 18 residues. Trimming cost V 6 bases and J 9 bases; bases outside gene matches: 19. CDR3 region: CASSQSGTGGFLFSEQFF. In DNA form, the CDR3 reads TGCGCCAGCAGCCAATCCGGGACAGGGGGTTTCCTTTTCAGTGAGCAGTTCTTC.

This chain uses TRBV28 with TRBJ2-5; 8 nucleotides line up with TRBD1. Germline V lookup: CDR1 MDHEN, CDR2 SYDVKM. This CDR3 has 16 amino acids. V shed 2 bases, J shed 2 bases, and the junction held 7 bases outside the gene matches. The CDR3 DNA sequence: TGTGCCAGCAGTTTAAGCTGGGGGACAGGACAAGAGACCCAGTACTTC. This gives the protein CASSLSWGTGQETQYF. Supplemented by reference TRBV28 and TRBJ2-5, the full variable domain reads DVKVTQSSRYLVKRTGEKVFLECVQDMDHENMFWYRQDPGLGLRLIYFSYDVKMKEKGDIPEGYSVSREKKERFSLILESASTNQTSMYLCASSLSWGTGQETQYFGPGTRLLVL.

A single count supports this clone. The genes are TRBV12-5 and TRBJ1-5; TRBD1 aligns across 8 bases. Germline-derived CDR1 and CDR2 are LGHNT and FRNRAP. The CDR3 contains 14 residues. V shed 3 bases, J shed 5 bases, and the junction held 3 bases outside the gene matches. This CDR3 reads CASGLGQGYQPQHF. As DNA, the CDR3 is TGTGCTAGTGGTTTAGGACAGGGTTATCAGCCCCAGCATTTT.

This chain connects TRBV7-2 to TRBJ2-3, with TRBD2 as a possible D gene (6 bases). V lost 6 bases and J lost 5, with 18 bases in between. This CDR3 has 15 residues. Germline loops: CDR1 SGHTA, CDR2 FQGNSA. CDR3 DNA sequence: TGTGCCAGCAGTCGTCAGCGCGGGATGGGAGATACGCAGTATTTT. As protein: CASSRQRGMGDTQYF.

The genes are TRBV2 and TRBJ2-3; D may be TRBD2 (5 bases). V lost 8 bases and J 1 base, leaving 10 bases between the germline ends. This CDR3 has 13 residues. CDR1 and CDR2 (germline): SNHLY, FYNNEI. The CDR3 DNA reads as TGTGCCAGCCGGTGGCGGGGCACAGATACGCAGTATTTT. This codes for CASRWRGTDTQYF.

About this clone: Because the CDR3's place on the DNA is in doubt, the DNA is left out and the CDR3 is given as listed by TCRdb. The genes are TRBV27 and TRBJ1-2; TRBD1 is the table's D call, not checked against the DNA. The CDR3 comprises 14 residues, both ends counted. CDR1 and CDR2 (germline): MNHEY, SMNVEV (reference sequence). Here the CDR3 reads CASSSSGTGFGYTF.

This clone was counted once. This chain uses TRBV19 with TRBJ1-6; D uncertain. The length of the CDR3 is 12 residues. Trimming took 10 bases from V and 9 from J, leaving 13 bases between them. Germline CDR1 reads LNHDA; CDR2 reads SQIVND (reference sequence). The CDR3 DNA is TGTGCCACCTGGCTGGAGGGTTCACCCCTCCACTTT. It yields the protein CATWLEGSPLHF.

The chain combines TRBV7-2 with TRBJ1-5, with TRBD1 as a possible D gene (6 bases). CDR1 SGHTA and CDR2 FQGNSA come from the germline V gene. V lost 1 base to trimming and J lost 1 base, with 8 bases between them. This CDR3 region has 15 residues. CDR3 DNA sequence: TGTGCCAGCAGCTTAGTCGGACAGAGCAATCAGCCCCAGCATTTT. Its protein is CASSLVGQSNQPQHF.

The chain links TRBV4-3 to TRBJ2-2; TRBD2 is a possible D gene (6 bases). Trimming shortened V by 2 bases and J by 6 bases, and 22 bases separated the two germline ends. CDR1 LGHNA and CDR2 YSLEER come from the germline V gene. The CDR3 loop spans 18 amino acids. CDR3 nucleotides: TGCGCCAGCAGCCAATTCTACAGAGAACAAGGGGAGGCCGGGGAGCTGTTTTTT. The encoded protein is CASSQFYREQGEAGELFF.

This sequence joins TRBV14 and TRBJ2-2; a weak D match, TRBD1 (5 bases). The V gene's germline CDR1 is SGHDN and CDR2 FVKESK. V lost 1 base, J lost 2 bases, and 8 bases lay in between. This CDR3 region has 15 residues. The CDR3 nucleotides read TGTGCCAGCAGCCAAGTGACAGAAAACACCGGGGAGCTGTTTTTT. It yields the protein CASSQVTENTGELFF.

This chain joins TRBV7-2 and TRBJ2-1, with 11 bases matching TRBD2. The ends lost 5 bases at V and 4 bases at J; junction bases unmatched: 1. Germline V gene data show CDR1 as SGHTA and CDR2 as FQGNSA. The CDR3 loop spans 14 amino acids. The CDR3 loop is CASSRTSGYNEQFF. The CDR3 region has the DNA TGTGCCAGCAGCCGGACTAGCGGGTACAATGAGCAGTTCTTC.

The gene calls are TRBV19 and TRBJ1-2, with D maybe TRBD1 (5 bases). From germline, CDR1 is LNHDA and CDR2 SQIVND (reference sequence). The CDR3 totals 14 residues. The V and J ends lost 4 bases and 6 bases respectively, with 15 bases between them. The CDR3 region is CASSRGGAADGYTF. The CDR3 DNA reads as TGTGCCAGTAGTAGAGGTGGGGCCGCGGATGGCTACACCTTC.

The sample holds one count of this clone. The CDR3 DNA reads as TGCGCCAGCAGCCCCTACTTGAACACTGAAGCTTTCTTT. Translated, it gives CASSPYLNTEAFF. The J gene is TRBJ1-1, the V gene TRBV10-1, with D unclear. The germline V gene encodes CDR1 WNHNN and CDR2 SYGVQD (reference sequence). The CDR3 has 13 residues. Deletions cut 6 bases from V and 0 bases from J, with 8 bases between.

This clone is a singleton in its sample. V usage is TRBV28 and J usage is TRBJ2-3, with 7 nucleotides matching TRBD1. The germline V gene encodes CDR1 MDHEN and CDR2 SYDVKM. This CDR3 has 14 amino acids. V dropped 2 bases and J dropped 2; count of bases not matched to a gene: 1. The DNA of the CDR3 is TGTGCCAGCAGTTTAGAGGGGGCCACAGATACGCAGTATTTT. Translated, it gives CASSLEGATDTQYF.

The rearrangement uses TRBV9 and TRBJ2-3; TRBD2 aligns across 8 bases. The V gene end was trimmed by 4 bases and the J gene end by 5 bases; junction bases not matched to a gene: 9. The CDR3 has 15 amino acids. The germline V gene encodes CDR1 SGDLS and CDR2 YYNGEE. The chain's CDR3 is CASSPPGLGVDTQYF. CDR3 nucleotide sequence: TGTGCCAGCAGCCCACCGGGACTAGGGGTAGATACGCAGTATTTT. Combining the CDR3 with reference TRBV9 and TRBJ2-3 gives the whole variable domain DSGVTQTPKHLITATGQRVTLRCSPRSGDLSVYWYQQSLDQGLQFLIQYYNGEERAKGNILERFSAQQFPDLHSELNLSSLELGDSALYFCASSPPGLGVDTQYFGPGTRLTVL.

The chain recombines TRBV4-1 with TRBJ2-7; 9 positions match TRBD1. Germline V gene data show CDR1 as MGHRA and CDR2 as YSYEKL. This CDR3 is built from 18 residues. V gave up 1 base and J gave up 2 bases; unmatched junction bases: 12. CDR3 region: CASSQVGSWTGAPYEQYF. The CDR3 DNA reads as TGCGCCAGCAGCCAAGTCGGGAGCTGGACAGGGGCTCCCTACGAGCAGTACTTC.

This clone was observed a few times. This chain joins TRBV3-1 (or the pseudogene TRBV3-2) and TRBJ2-1, with 15 bases that match TRBD2. After removal of 4 bases from V and 8 bases from J, the junction contained 3 bases not matched to a gene. The CDR3 length is 15 residues. CDR1 and CDR2 from the germline V gene are LGHDT and YNNKEL (reference sequence). CDR3 sequence reads: CASSRTSGGAYEQFF. CDR3 bases: TGTGCCAGCAGCCGGACTAGCGGGGGGGCATATGAGCAGTTCTTC.

The gene calls are TRBV18 and TRBJ2-3, with 10 positions matching TRBD1. V dropped 2 bases and J dropped 2; count of bases not matched to a gene: 7. Looked up from germline, CDR1 is KGHSH and CDR2 is LQKENI. The CDR3 consists of 17 residues. In DNA, the CDR3 is TGTGCCAGCTCACCATCAAAAGGACAGGGGGACACAGATACGCAGTATTTT. This sequence encodes CASSPSKGQGDTDTQYF.

The CDR3 DNA reads as TGTGCCACCCATGGCGGGAGGTTGAACACCGGGGAGCTGTTTTTT. The encoded protein is CATHGGRLNTGELFF. The rearrangement uses TRBV7-2 and TRBJ2-2; 8 bases line up with TRBD2. Germline CDR1 reads SGHTA; CDR2 reads FQGNSA. J lost 1 base, V lost 10 bases, and 8 bases had no gene match. This CDR3 is built from 15 residues.

The chain joins TRBV5-8 to TRBJ2-3; D perhaps matches TRBD2 (5 bases). The V and J ends lost 1 base and 5 bases respectively, with 11 bases between them. Germline CDR1 reads SGHTS; CDR2 reads YDEGEE. The CDR3 sequence is 14 residues long. The chain's CDR3 is CASSLSRGIDTQYF. DNA of the CDR3: TGTGCCAGCAGCTTGTCCCGAGGGATAGATACGCAGTATTTT.

V usage is TRBV7-3 and J usage is TRBJ2-2, with 11 bases identical to TRBD2. The ends lost 3 bases at V and 2 bases at J; junction bases unmatched: 2. The CDR3 covers 16 residues. Germline assignment: CDR1 SGHTA and CDR2 FQGTGA. CDR3 in amino acids: CASSFTSGSNTGELFF. The DNA for the CDR3 is TGTGCCAGCAGCTTCACTAGCGGGAGTAACACCGGGGAGCTGTTTTTT. The full variable domain, with the rest looked up from reference TRBV7-3 and TRBJ2-2, is GAGVSQTPSNKVTEKGKYVELRCDPISGHTALYWYRQSLGQGPEFLIYFQGTGAADDSGLPNDRFFAVRPEGSVSTLKIQRTERGDSAVYLCASSFTSGSNTGELFFGEGSRLTVL.

The CDR3 reads CASSPGGVGRRNEQFF. As DNA, the CDR3 is TGTGCCAGCAGCCCGGGGGGTGTCGGCCGGCGCAATGAGCAGTTCTTC. The chain carries TRBV25-1 and TRBJ2-1, with 7 positions matching TRBD2. The ends lost 6 bases at V and 6 bases at J; junction bases unmatched: 14. Germline V gives CDR1 MGHDK, CDR2 SYGVNS. CDR3 size: 16 residues.

The chain employs TRBV5-1 and TRBJ2-5; 11 bases align to TRBD2. Unmatched junction bases numbered 1, after V lost 3 bases and J lost 3 bases. The CDR3 is 14 amino acids. The germline V gene has CDR1 SGHRS and CDR2 YFSETQ. The CDR3 region has the DNA TGCGCCAGCAGCTCGGGACTAGCGGAAGAGACCCAGTACTTC. As protein: CASSSGLAEETQYF.

Details on this clone: Other DNA sequences in this specimen translate into the identical CDR3. The gene calls are TRBV18 and TRBJ2-3, with 9 bases matching TRBD2. J gave up 4 bases and V 3 bases, and 8 bases lay outside the gene matches. CDR3 length equals 16 residues. Germline CDR1 KGHSH, CDR2 LQKENI. The CDR3 loop is CASSPSGLAGSDTQYF. The CDR3 DNA follows: TGTGCCAGCTCACCTAGTGGGCTAGCGGGGTCAGATACGCAGTATTTT.

The chain joins TRBV12-3 or TRBV12-4 to TRBJ2-2; no clear D gene. This CDR3 spans 13 amino acids. V lost 6 bases to trimming and J lost 4 bases, with 9 bases between them. The CDR3 loop is CASRALGTGELFF. The CDR3 DNA reads TGTGCCAGCAGGGCCCTTGGCACCGGGGAGCTGTTTTTT.